One and the same sample provided the 6 T cell receptor beta chains below, sequenced in a study of blood T cell repertoires in COVID-19 (dated by TCRdb to about 2020). The library was made by the immunoSEQ multiplex PCR assay. TCRdb re-hosts the immuneACCESS table, in-frame sequences only. Its copies lack some clones; in the studies checked, an unresolved V gene accounts for under half of them, and the cause for the rest is not known. The sample table holds 150,000 or so clones, of which around 83% were seen once. Over 10% of the sample is held by the ten biggest clonotypes. The sequencing input was peripheral blood. These receptor sequences come from a man aged 65 to 85 who had recovered from COVID-19.

This clone was found a few times. In DNA form, the CDR3 reads TGCGCCAGCAGCTTGGGTTCAGGGGACCCCTCTGGAAACACCATATATTTT. This gives the protein CASSLGSGDPSGNTIYF. The chain employs TRBV5-1 and TRBJ1-3; the D gene is possibly TRBD1 (6 bases). The germline V gene encodes CDR1 SGHRS and CDR2 YFSETQ. The CDR3 is 17 residues long. Trimming took 0 bases from V and 0 from J, leaving 13 bases between them.

The J gene is TRBJ1-2, the V gene TRBV18, with D possibly being TRBD1 (5 bases). Trimming stripped 3 bases from V and 3 bases from J, with 11 bases between. The CDR3 covers 14 residues. Germline CDR1 and CDR2: KGHSH and LQKENI. CDR3 residues: CASSPRGGDYGYTF. In DNA form, the CDR3 reads TGTGCCAGCTCACCCCGGGGGGGGGACTATGGCTACACCTTC.

V and J are TRBV27 and TRBJ2-3; 8 nucleotides align to TRBD1. CDR1 and CDR2 (germline): MNHEY, SMNVEV (reference sequence). This CDR3 spans 16 amino acids. The V gene end was trimmed by 4 bases and the J gene end by 0 bases; junction bases not matched to a gene: 6. CDR3 sequence (DNA): TGTGCCAGCAGTTCTCCGGACAGGGATAGCACAGATACGCAGTATTTT. The encoded protein is CASSSPDRDSTDTQYF.

This chain's CDR3 is CSAMTATNYGYTF. DNA for the CDR3: TGCAGCGCGATGACAGCCACTAACTATGGCTACACCTTC. V and J are TRBV29-1 and TRBJ1-2; weak D call: TRBD1 (5 bases). With 7 bases removed from V and 0 bases from J, the gap between germline ends came to 12 bases. CDR1 is SQVTM and CDR2 is ANQGSEA in the germline V gene. The CDR3 totals 13 residues.

The rearrangement links TRBV28 to TRBJ1-4; D not certain. CDR1 and CDR2 from the germline V gene are MDHEN and SYDVKM. The CDR3 spans 15 residues. Trimming removed 5 bases from V and 4 bases from J, with 14 bases in between. The CDR3 coding sequence is TGTGCCAGCAGTCTTACCCCACCTAATAATGAAAAACTGTTTTTT. Translated: CASSLTPPNNEKLFF.

The chain joins TRBV7-2 to TRBJ2-7; 12 positions agree with TRBD2. The V segment lost 4 bases and the J segment 6 bases; nucleotides outside the gene matches: 10. Germline assignment: CDR1 SGHTA and CDR2 FQGNSA. The CDR3 has 16 amino acids. DNA for the CDR3: TGTGCCAGCAGCTCTAGACTAGCGGGAGCCCTCGGCGAGCAGTACTTC. This translates into CASSSRLAGALGEQYF.